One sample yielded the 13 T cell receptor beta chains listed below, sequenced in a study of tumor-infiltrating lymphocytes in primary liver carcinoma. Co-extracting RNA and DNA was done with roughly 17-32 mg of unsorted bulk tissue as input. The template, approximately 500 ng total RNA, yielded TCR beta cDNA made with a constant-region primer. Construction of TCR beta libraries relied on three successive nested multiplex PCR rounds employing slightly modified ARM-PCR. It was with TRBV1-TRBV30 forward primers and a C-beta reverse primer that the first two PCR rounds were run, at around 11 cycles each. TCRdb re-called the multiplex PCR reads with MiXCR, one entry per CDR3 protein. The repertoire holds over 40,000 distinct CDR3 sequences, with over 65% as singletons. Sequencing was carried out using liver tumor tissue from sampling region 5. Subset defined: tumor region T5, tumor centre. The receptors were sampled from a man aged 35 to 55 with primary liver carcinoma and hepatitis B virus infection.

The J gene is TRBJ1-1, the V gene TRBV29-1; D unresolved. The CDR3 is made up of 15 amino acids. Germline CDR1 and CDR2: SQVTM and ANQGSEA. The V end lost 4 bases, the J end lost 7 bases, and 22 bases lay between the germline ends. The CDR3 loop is CSVGLGWAMVDEAFF. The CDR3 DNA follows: TGCAGCGTTGGTCTAGGGTGGGCTATGGTCGATGAAGCTTTCTTT. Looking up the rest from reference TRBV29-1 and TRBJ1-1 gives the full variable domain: SAVISQKPSRDICQRGTSLTIQCQVDSQVTMMFWYRQQPGQSLTLIATANQGSEATYESGFVIDKFPISRPNLTFSTLTVSNMSPEDSSIYLCSVGLGWAMVDEAFFGQGTRLTVV.

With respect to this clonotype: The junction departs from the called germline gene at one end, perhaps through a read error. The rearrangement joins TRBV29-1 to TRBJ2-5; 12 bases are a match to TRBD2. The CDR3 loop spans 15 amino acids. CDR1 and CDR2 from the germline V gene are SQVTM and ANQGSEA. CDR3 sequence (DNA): TGTAGCGTTCAGACTAGCGGGAGTTGGGCAGAGACCCAACACTTC. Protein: CSVQTSGSWAETQHF. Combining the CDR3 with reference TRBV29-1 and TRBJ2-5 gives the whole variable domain SAVISQKPSRDICQRGTSLTIQCQVDSQVTMMFWYRQQPGQSLTLIATANQGSEATYESGFVIDKFPISRPNLTFSTLTVSNMSPEDSSIYLCSVQTSGSWAETQHFGPGTRLLVL.

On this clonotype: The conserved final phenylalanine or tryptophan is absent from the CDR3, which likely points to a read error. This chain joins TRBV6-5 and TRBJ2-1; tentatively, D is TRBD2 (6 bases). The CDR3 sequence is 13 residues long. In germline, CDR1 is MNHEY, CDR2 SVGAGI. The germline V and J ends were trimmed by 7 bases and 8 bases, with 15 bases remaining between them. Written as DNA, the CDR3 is TGTGCCAGCACTTCTAACGGGAGCGATGAGCAGTTCTCC. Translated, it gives CASTSNGSDEQFS.

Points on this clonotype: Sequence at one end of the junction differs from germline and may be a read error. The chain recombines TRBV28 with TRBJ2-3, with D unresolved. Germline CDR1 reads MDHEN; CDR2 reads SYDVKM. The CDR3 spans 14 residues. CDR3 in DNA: TGTACCAGCAGTTTAGGCTCCATAACAGATACGCAGTATTTT. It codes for CTSSLGSITDTQYF. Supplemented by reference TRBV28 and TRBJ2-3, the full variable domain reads DVKVTQSSRYLVKRTGEKVFLECVQDMDHENMFWYRQDPGLGLRLIYFSYDVKMKEKGDIPEGYSVSREKKERFSLILESASTNQTSMYLCTSSLGSITDTQYFGPGTRLTVL.

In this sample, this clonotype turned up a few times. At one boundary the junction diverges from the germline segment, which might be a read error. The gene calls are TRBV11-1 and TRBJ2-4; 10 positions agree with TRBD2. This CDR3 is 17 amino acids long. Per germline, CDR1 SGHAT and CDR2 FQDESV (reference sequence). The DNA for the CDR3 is TGTGCCGGCAGCCTTCCCGGAACTAGCGGGACCAAAAACATTCAGTACTTC. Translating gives CAGSLPGTSGTKNIQYF.

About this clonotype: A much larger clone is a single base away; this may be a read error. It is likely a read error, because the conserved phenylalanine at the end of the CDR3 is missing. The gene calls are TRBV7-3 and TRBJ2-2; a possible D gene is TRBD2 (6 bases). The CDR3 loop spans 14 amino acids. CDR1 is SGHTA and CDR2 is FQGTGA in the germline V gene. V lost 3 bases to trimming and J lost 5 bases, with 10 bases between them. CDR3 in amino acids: CASSLSLATGELFI. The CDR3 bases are TGTGCCAGCAGCTTGTCTCTAGCGACCGGGGAGCTGTTTATT.

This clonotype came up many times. CDR3 coding DNA: TGTGCCAGCAGCGGCACAACTGGGGCCAACGTCCTGACTTTC. Translation: CASSGTTGANVLTF. The V gene is TRBV2, the J gene TRBJ2-6; no clear D gene. In germline, CDR1 is SNHLY, CDR2 FYNNEI. The CDR3 is made up of 14 amino acids. The V gene lost 6 bases and the J gene lost 2 bases, with 8 bases spanning the gap.

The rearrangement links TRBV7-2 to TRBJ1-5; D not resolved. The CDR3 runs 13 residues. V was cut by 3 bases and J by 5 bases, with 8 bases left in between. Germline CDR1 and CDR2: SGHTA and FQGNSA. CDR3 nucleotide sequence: TGTGCCAGCAGCTTTCTCGTTGATCAGCCCCAGCATTTT. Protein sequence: CASSFLVDQPQHF.

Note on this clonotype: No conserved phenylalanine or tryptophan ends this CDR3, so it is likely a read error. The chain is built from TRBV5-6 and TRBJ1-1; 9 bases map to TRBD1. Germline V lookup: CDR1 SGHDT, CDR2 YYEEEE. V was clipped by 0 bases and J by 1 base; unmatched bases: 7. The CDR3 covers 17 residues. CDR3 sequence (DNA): TGTGCCAGCAGCTTGGTCGGTGGGACAGGGTGGAACACTGAAGCTTTCCTT. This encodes CASSLVGGTGWNTEAFL.

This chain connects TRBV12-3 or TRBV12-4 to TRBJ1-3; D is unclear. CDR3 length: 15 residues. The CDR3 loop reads CVSSFTSLSGNTIYF. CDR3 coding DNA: TGTGTTAGCAGTTTTACTAGTCTCTCTGGAAACACCATATATTTT.

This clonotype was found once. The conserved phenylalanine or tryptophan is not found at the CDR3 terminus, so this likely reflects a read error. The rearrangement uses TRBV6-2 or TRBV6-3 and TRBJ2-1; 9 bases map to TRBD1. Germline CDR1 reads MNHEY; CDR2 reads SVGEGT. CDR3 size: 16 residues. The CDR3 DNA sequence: TGTGCCACCAGTCCGCCGGGACAGGGCTCCTACAATGAGCAGTTCTGC. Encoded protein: CATSPPGQGSYNEQFC.

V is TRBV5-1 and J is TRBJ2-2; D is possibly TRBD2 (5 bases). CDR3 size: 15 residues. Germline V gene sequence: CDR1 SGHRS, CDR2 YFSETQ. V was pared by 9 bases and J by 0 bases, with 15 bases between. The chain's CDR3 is CANGSAGSNTGELFF. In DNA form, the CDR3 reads TGCGCCAACGGCTCGGCGGGTTCGAACACCGGGGAGCTGTTTTTT.

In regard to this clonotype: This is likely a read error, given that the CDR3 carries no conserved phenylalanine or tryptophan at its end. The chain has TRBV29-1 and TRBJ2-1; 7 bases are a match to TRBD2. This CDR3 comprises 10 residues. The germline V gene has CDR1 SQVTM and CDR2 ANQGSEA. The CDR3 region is CSVLREDQFL. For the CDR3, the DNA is TGCAGTGTTCTCCGGGAGGATCAGTTCCTC.